This TCR beta chain was profiled in a study of blood T cell repertoires in COVID-19. This CDR3 comprises 14 residues. The germline CDR1 and CDR2 sequences are KGHDR and SFDVKD. V gave up 4 bases and J gave up 3 bases, with 11 bases separating them. The table came from immunoSEQ multiplex PCR; TCRdb's copy has only in-frame clones and leaves some out. The sample contains some 58,000 clones, almost 95% of which appear only once. This chain joins TRBV24-1 and TRBJ1-2, with unresolved D. The specimen was peripheral blood. The receptor was derived from a man aged 50 to 60 with active COVID-19. The CDR3 here is CATSELGYDYGYTF. In DNA, the CDR3 is TGTGCCACCAGTGAACTAGGGTATGACTATGGCTACACCTTC.